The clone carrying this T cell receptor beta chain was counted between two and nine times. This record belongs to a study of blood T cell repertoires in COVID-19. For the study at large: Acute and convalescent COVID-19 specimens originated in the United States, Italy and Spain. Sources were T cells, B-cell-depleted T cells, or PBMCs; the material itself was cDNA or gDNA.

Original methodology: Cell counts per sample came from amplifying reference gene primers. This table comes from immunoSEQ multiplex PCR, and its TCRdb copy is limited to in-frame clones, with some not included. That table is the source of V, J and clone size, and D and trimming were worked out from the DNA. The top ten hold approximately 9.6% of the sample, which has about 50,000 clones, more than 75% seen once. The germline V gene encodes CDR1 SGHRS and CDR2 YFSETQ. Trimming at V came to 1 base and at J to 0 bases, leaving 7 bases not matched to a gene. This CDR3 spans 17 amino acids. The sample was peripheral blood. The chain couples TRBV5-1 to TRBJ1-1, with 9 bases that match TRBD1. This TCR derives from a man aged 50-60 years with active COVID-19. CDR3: CASSLIPGTGMNTEAFF. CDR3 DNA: TGCGCCAGCAGCTTGATTCCCGGGACAGGGATGAACACTGAAGCTTTCTTT.